This TCR beta chain was identified during a study of PD-1 blockade in classical Hodgkin lymphoma. With no exception, relapse followed autologous stem cell transplantation in all patients, and brentuximab vedotin exposure varied. This clone was seen many times. What it binds is unknown. This table comes from immunoSEQ multiplex PCR, and its TCRdb copy is limited to in-frame clones, with some not included. Of 90,000 to 100,000 clones listed, more than 80% are singletons. Regarding the study as a whole: As was reported, newly diagnosed patients showed lower baseline TCR diversity than healthy donors did. There was a significant rise in CD4+ TCR diversity by C4D1, with no such rise for CD8+.

V was clipped by 7 bases and J by 2 bases; unmatched bases: 4. Germline loops: CDR1 SGHRS, CDR2 YFSETQ. This CDR3 has 14 amino acids. This chain uses TRBV5-1 with TRBJ2-5, with TRBD2 matching over 11 bases. Sequences were derived from peripheral blood mononuclear cells (PBMCs), sampled before the second cycle of nivolumab. The receptor was isolated from a human donor with classical Hodgkin lymphoma. The CDR3 loop is CASQTSGRQETQYF. The CDR3 nucleotides read TGCGCCAGCCAAACTAGCGGGAGACAAGAGACCCAGTACTTC.